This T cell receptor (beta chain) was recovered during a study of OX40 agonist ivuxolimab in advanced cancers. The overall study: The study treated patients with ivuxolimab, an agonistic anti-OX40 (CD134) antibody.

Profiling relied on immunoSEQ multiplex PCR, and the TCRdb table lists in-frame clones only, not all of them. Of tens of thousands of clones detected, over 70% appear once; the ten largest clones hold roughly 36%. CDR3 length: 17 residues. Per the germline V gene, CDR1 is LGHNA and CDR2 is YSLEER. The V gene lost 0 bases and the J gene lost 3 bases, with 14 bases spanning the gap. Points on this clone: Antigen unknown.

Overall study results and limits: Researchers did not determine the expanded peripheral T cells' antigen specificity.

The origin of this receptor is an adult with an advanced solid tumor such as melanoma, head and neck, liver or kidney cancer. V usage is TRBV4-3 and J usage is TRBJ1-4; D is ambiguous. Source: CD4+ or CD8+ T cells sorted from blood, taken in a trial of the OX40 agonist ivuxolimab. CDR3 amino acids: CASSQEGGSAANEKLFF. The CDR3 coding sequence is TGCGCCAGCAGCCAAGAGGGAGGGAGCGCAGCTAATGAAAAACTGTTTTTT.